Each of the 15 T cell receptor beta chains below was sequenced from the same sample in a study of T-cell memory formation after mild COVID-19. From the 5' RACE reads, TCRdb called clonotypes with MiXCR, one entry per CDR3 protein. The data contain 300,000 to 350,000 distinct CDR3 sequences, 13% to 15% of them singletons. Sequenced material: PBMCs or a T cell subset sorted from them (not recorded which). Receptor source: a man between 18 and 29 years old who had mild COVID-19 (a few samples of this study predate the infection). Cell type and time point are not known.

This clonotype was counted between two and nine times. The chain joins TRBV24-1 to TRBJ2-1; D perhaps matches TRBD2 (6 bases). CDR1 is KGHDR and CDR2 is SFDVKD in the germline V gene. Trimming pared 8 bases from V and 6 bases from J, leaving 16 bases between. This CDR3 is built from 14 residues. The CDR3 region is CATKDLAFSNEQFF. The CDR3 DNA sequence: TGTGCCACCAAGGACCTAGCGTTCTCCAATGAGCAGTTCTTC.

V usage is TRBV6-2 or TRBV6-3 and J usage is TRBJ2-5, with unresolved D. Looked up from germline, CDR1 is MNHEY and CDR2 is SVGEGT. There are 15 residues in the CDR3. V was trimmed by 2 bases and J by 2 bases, leaving 12 bases between them. The DNA for the CDR3 is TGTGCCAGCAGTTACAGGGCTAGATTGCAAGAGACCCAGTACTTC. It is translated as CASSYRARLQETQYF.

There are many counts of this clonotype. The genes are TRBV21-1 and TRBJ2-2. TRBV21-1 is a pseudogene. The CDR3 covers 13 residues. Here the CDR3 reads CASSSKETGELFF. The DNA for the CDR3 is TGTGCCAGCAGTAGTAAGGAGACCGGGGAGCTGTTTTTT.

This clonotype has a handful of counts. The chain carries TRBV15 and TRBJ2-4; TRBD2 agrees at 8 bases. Germline-derived CDR1 and CDR2 are LNHNV and YYDKDF (reference sequence). The CDR3 totals 16 residues. J lost 2 bases, V lost 6 bases, and 9 bases had no gene match. CDR3 sequence (DNA): TGTGCCACCAGTCGGGCGGGGGGATTATCCAAAAACATTCAGTACTTC. Translated, it gives CATSRAGGLSKNIQYF.

V usage is TRBV7-2 and J usage is TRBJ1-1, with D uncertain. The V gene's germline CDR1 is SGHTA and CDR2 FQGNSA. The CDR3 covers 15 residues. V gave up 0 bases and J gave up 3 bases, with 11 bases separating them. The CDR3 DNA is TGTGCCAGCAGCTTAGCCGGGGTATTGGACACTGAAGCTTTCTTT. Amino acid sequence: CASSLAGVLDTEAFF.

The chain recombines TRBV24-1 with TRBJ2-3, with 8 positions matching TRBD2. CDR3 length equals 16 residues. The germline V gene has CDR1 KGHDR and CDR2 SFDVKD. J lost 5 bases, V lost 2 bases, and 8 bases had no gene match. This CDR3 is CATSDSSAGVRDTQYF. The CDR3, as DNA: TGTGCCACCAGTGATTCATCAGCGGGAGTGAGAGATACGCAGTATTTT.

This clonotype was observed a few times. The gene calls are TRBV7-8 and TRBJ2-5, with no clear D. Trimming left V 1 base short and J 5 bases short, with 17 bases between. The length of the CDR3 is 16 residues. Germline CDR1 reads SGHVS; CDR2 reads FQNEAQ. CDR3 loop: CASSLGSLGSRETQYF. The CDR3 DNA reads as TGTGCCAGCAGCTTAGGATCTCTTGGTTCTCGGGAGACCCAGTACTTC.

The genes are TRBV20-1 and TRBJ2-3; D gene unclear. The length of the CDR3 is 10 residues. The germline gives CDR1 DFQATT, CDR2 SNEGSKA (reference sequence). The CDR3 region has the DNA TGCAGCACTGGACCGGATACGCAGTATTTT. It codes for CSTGPDTQYF.

In its sample, this clonotype was seen a few times. The J gene is TRBJ1-1, the V gene TRBV12-3 or TRBV12-4; 9 bases match TRBD1. V was clipped by 2 bases and J by 5 bases; unmatched bases: 6. This CDR3 is 15 amino acids long. The CDR3 loop reads CASSLRTGERTEAFF. Written as DNA, the CDR3 is TGTGCCAGCAGTTTACGGACAGGGGAGCGGACTGAAGCTTTCTTT.

This clonotype was detected many times. This rearrangement joins TRBV25-1 to TRBJ2-2; perhaps D is TRBD1 or TRBD2 (5 bases each). The CDR3 is 12 amino acids. CDR1 is MGHDK and CDR2 is SYGVNS in the germline V gene. V shed 6 bases and J shed 3 bases, with 5 bases lying between them. CDR3 DNA: TGTGCCAGCAGGGGGGACACCGGGGAGCTGTTTTTT. Translated, it gives CASRGDTGELFF.

In DNA form, the CDR3 reads TGCAGTGCTGGCCGCAGAGATACGCAGTATTTT. Residues: CSAGRRDTQYF. The chain combines TRBV20-1 with TRBJ2-3; D uncertain. The V end lost 5 bases, the J end lost 5 bases, and 8 bases lay between the germline ends. Germline loops: CDR1 DFQATT, CDR2 SNEGSKA (reference sequence). This CDR3 comprises 11 residues.

A few counts support this clonotype. The chain employs TRBV20-1 and TRBJ2-1; 8 bases are shared with TRBD2. V shed 6 bases, J shed 3 bases, and the junction held 7 bases outside the gene matches. The CDR3 totals 14 residues. Per germline, CDR1 DFQATT and CDR2 SNEGSKA (reference sequence). The CDR3 region has the DNA TGCAGTGCGCCGGGGGGGCTACACTACAATGAGCAGTTCTTC. Its translation is CSAPGGLHYNEQFF.

This chain uses TRBV7-2 with TRBJ1-6; D not resolved. CDR1 SGHTA and CDR2 FQGNSA come from the germline V gene. This CDR3 contains 13 residues. V lost 2 bases and J 8 bases, leaving 7 bases between the germline ends. In nucleotides, the CDR3 is TGTGCCAGCAGCTTACCCGGGGATTCACCCCTCCACTTT. This gives the protein CASSLPGDSPLHF.

This clonotype was seen many times. The chain combines TRBV7-2 with TRBJ2-5; TRBD2 matches at 10 bases. The V gene's germline CDR1 is SGHTA and CDR2 FQGNSA. V gave up 5 bases and J gave up 2 bases; unmatched junction bases: 5. The CDR3 is 15 residues long. CDR3 coding DNA: TGTGCCAGCAGCCCCCAGCGGGGGGGACAAGAGACCCAGTACTTC. Its protein is CASSPQRGGQETQYF.

This clonotype is medium-sized. The V call is TRBV11-2, the J call TRBJ1-2; unclear D gene. V gave up 0 bases and J gave up 0 bases, with 17 bases separating them. This CDR3 is 18 amino acids long. CDR1 SGHAT and CDR2 FQNNGV come from the germline V gene. The CDR3 is CASSLDPFLGRPNYGYTF. The CDR3 DNA is TGTGCCAGCAGCTTAGATCCCTTCTTAGGACGGCCTAACTATGGCTACACCTTC.